The 23 T cell receptor beta chains listed next were all sequenced from one sample in a study of blood T cell repertoires in COVID-19. Assay: immunoSEQ multiplex PCR; the TCRdb copy retains only in-frame clones and omits some. Here the sample spans 100,000 to 150,000 clones, roughly 90% being singletons. The sample consisted of peripheral blood. The receptors stem from a man between 65 and 85 years old with active COVID-19.

The V call is TRBV6-1, the J call TRBJ1-2, with 7 bases that match TRBD1. V gave up 1 base and J gave up 8 bases; unmatched junction bases: 13. Germline CDR1 MNHNS, CDR2 SASEGT. CDR3 length: 16 residues. CDR3 DNA: TGTGCCAGCAGTGAAGGAGCAGGGGGGACGATTCGGGGCTACACCTTC. Its translation is CASSEGAGGTIRGYTF.

This clone was detected a few times. The chain employs TRBV5-1 and TRBJ1-1, with D possibly TRBD1 on 5 matching bases. CDR3 size: 15 residues. The V gene's germline CDR1 is SGHRS and CDR2 YFSETQ. The ends were cut back, 0 bases at V and 6 bases at J, with 15 bases in the middle. The CDR3 loop is CASSLARGTGAEAFF. The DNA for the CDR3 is TGCGCCAGCAGCTTGGCAAGGGGAACGGGGGCTGAAGCTTTCTTT.

The chain joins TRBV5-1 to TRBJ1-1, with TRBD1 identical over 10 bases. The germline V gene has CDR1 SGHRS and CDR2 YFSETQ. V shed 1 base, J shed 6 bases, and the junction held 6 bases outside the gene matches. The CDR3 contains 15 residues. The CDR3 DNA reads TGCGCCAGCAGCTTGAACCTGGACAGGGGGTCTGAAGCTTTCTTT. Amino acids: CASSLNLDRGSEAFF.

The gene calls are TRBV4-1 and TRBJ2-1; D is perhaps TRBD1 (6 bases). Germline CDR1 MGHRA, CDR2 YSYEKL. The CDR3 runs 16 residues. V was trimmed by 4 bases and J by 0 bases, leaving 13 bases between them. The CDR3 DNA follows: TGCGCCAGCAGCCGCGTTGGGGGCCGCTCCTACAATGAGCAGTTCTTC. Amino acids: CASSRVGGRSYNEQFF.

The V and J genes are TRBV4-2 and TRBJ2-5; 9 nucleotides line up with TRBD1. The junction had 9 bases not matched to a gene; V was cut back by 4 bases and J by 3 bases. This CDR3 has 16 amino acids. The germline V gene has CDR1 LGHNA and CDR2 YNFKEQ. CDR3 nucleotide sequence: TGTGCCAGCAGCCCAGGACAGGGGTTGGGAGAAGAGACCCAGTACTTC. Protein: CASSPGQGLGEETQYF.

This chain connects TRBV30 to TRBJ2-7; 10 positions agree with TRBD2. Germline-derived CDR1 and CDR2 are GTSNPN and SVGIG (reference sequence). Germline trimming cut 0 bases from V and 2 bases from J; bases unmatched to any gene: 4. This CDR3 region has 15 residues. The CDR3 loop reads CAWSVLSGRAYEQYF. The CDR3 DNA is TGTGCCTGGAGTGTACTCAGCGGGAGGGCCTACGAGCAGTACTTC.

The chain employs TRBV30 and TRBJ1-4; 9 nucleotides align to TRBD1. Losses at the gene ends were 4 bases for V and 1 base for J; bases not matched to a gene: 10. In germline, CDR1 is GTSNPN, CDR2 SVGIG (reference sequence). CDR3 length: 17 amino acids. The CDR3 sequence: CAWTYRTGERTNEKLFF. The CDR3 coding sequence is TGTGCCTGGACCTACAGGACAGGGGAACGAACTAATGAAAAACTGTTTTTT.

This rearrangement joins TRBV6-9 to TRBJ1-5; D is unclear. Germline V lookup: CDR1 MNHGY, CDR2 SVAAGI. The V end was cut by 5 bases, the J end by 2 bases, with 16 bases between. The CDR3 spans 16 residues. The CDR3 is CASSRKSGYGNQPQHF. As DNA, the CDR3 is TGTGCCAGCAGTCGCAAGTCGGGGTATGGCAATCAGCCCCAGCATTTT.

This chain joins TRBV5-6 and TRBJ2-3; D is uncertain. Germline loops: CDR1 SGHDT, CDR2 YYEEEE. The CDR3 has 12 residues. V lost 1 base and J lost 5, with 5 bases in between. Here the CDR3 reads CASSLSVDTQYF. CDR3 sequence (DNA): TGTGCCAGCAGCTTGTCTGTAGATACGCAGTATTTT. The variable domain in full, completed from reference TRBV5-6 and TRBJ2-3, reads DAGVTQSPTHLIKTRGQQVTLRCSPKSGHDTVSWYQQALGQGPQFIFQYYEEEERQRGNFPDRFSGHQFPNYSSELNVNALLLGDSALYLCASSLSVDTQYFGPGTRLTVL.

This chain joins TRBV7-9 and TRBJ2-5; 8 bases match TRBD2. This CDR3 contains 15 residues. The V gene end was trimmed by 6 bases and the J gene end by 1 base; junction bases not matched to a gene: 7. CDR1 and CDR2 (germline): SEHNR, FQNEAQ (reference sequence). This CDR3 is CASRNLAGLQETQYF. The CDR3 nucleotides are TGTGCCAGCAGAAACCTAGCGGGTCTCCAAGAGACCCAGTACTTC. Using reference TRBV7-9 and TRBJ2-5 for the parts outside the CDR3, the full variable domain is DTGVSQNPRHKITKRGQNVTFRCDPISEHNRLYWYRQTLGQGPEFLTYFQNEAQLEKSRLLSDRFSAERPKGSFSTLEIQRTEQGDSAMYLCASRNLAGLQETQYFGPGTRLLVL.

V is TRBV12-3 or TRBV12-4 and J is TRBJ2-3, with 9 bases identical to TRBD2. The CDR3 consists of 13 residues. Germline trimming cut 9 bases from V and 4 bases from J; bases unmatched to any gene: 5. The CDR3 DNA reads TGTGCCAGTAGCGGGAGAGGGGCAGATACGCAGTATTTT. Translation: CASSGRGADTQYF.

The V call is TRBV25-1, the J call TRBJ1-5; TRBD1 might be the D (5 bases). The V and J ends lost 2 bases and 9 bases respectively, with 14 bases between them. CDR3 length equals 14 residues. Germline lookup yields CDR1 MGHDK and CDR2 SYGVNS. Written as DNA, the CDR3 is TGTGCCAGCAGTGAACGTGACAGTCAAGGGCCCCAGCATTTT. Protein: CASSERDSQGPQHF.

CDR3: CASSLGLQNTEAFF. The CDR3 DNA reads as TGTGCCAGCAGCCTGGGACTGCAGAACACTGAAGCTTTCTTT. The chain joins TRBV5-4 to TRBJ1-1; D perhaps matches TRBD1 (5 bases). The CDR3 has 14 residues. Trimming cost V 4 bases and J 1 base, with 11 bases left between them. Germline assignment: CDR1 SGHNT and CDR2 YYREEE (reference sequence).

This chain joins TRBV18 and TRBJ2-3; 8 bases are a match to TRBD1. The CDR3 totals 15 residues. The trim removed 1 base at V and 6 bases at J, leaving 6 bases unmatched. Germline CDR1 KGHSH, CDR2 LQKENI. CDR3 coding DNA: TGTGCCAGCTCACCACAAAGACAGGGGTTGGATACGCAGTATTTT. Translated, it gives CASSPQRQGLDTQYF.

The chain recombines TRBV7-2 with TRBJ1-4; 7 bases agree with TRBD1. Losses at the gene ends were 5 bases for V and 3 bases for J; bases not matched to a gene: 6. Germline lookup yields CDR1 SGHTA and CDR2 FQGNSA. The CDR3 has 15 residues. The CDR3 DNA reads as TGTGCCAGCAGCAGAAATCAGGGGGCTAATGAAAAACTGTTTTTT. Translating it yields CASSRNQGANEKLFF.

V is TRBV2 and J is TRBJ2-4; 11 nucleotides agree with TRBD1. Germline CDR1 SNHLY, CDR2 FYNNEI. The CDR3 length is 14 residues. V lost 6 bases to trimming and J lost 8 bases; unmatched junction nucleotides: 6. This CDR3 reads CASRGTGGAYIQYF. CDR3 in DNA: TGTGCCAGCAGAGGGACAGGGGGAGCGTACATTCAGTACTTC. The entire variable domain, with the rest obtained from reference TRBV2 and TRBJ2-4, is as follows: EPEVTQTPSHQVTQMGQEVILRCVPISNHLYFYWYRQILGQKVEFLVSFYNNEISEKSEIFDDQFSVERPDGSNFTLKIRSTKLEDSAMYFCASRGTGGAYIQYFGAGTRLSVL.

V gene TRBV5-5 combines with J gene TRBJ2-5; perhaps TRBD1 as D (6 bases). The V and J ends lost 3 bases and 5 bases respectively, with 11 bases between them. CDR1 is SGHKS, CDR2 YYEKEE, per germline (reference sequence). CDR3 length equals 13 residues. The CDR3 bases are TGTGCCAGCAGCTCCGGACAGCGGGAGACCCAGTACTTC. It encodes CASSSGQRETQYF.

This clone was observed a single time. This chain connects TRBV3-1 (or the pseudogene TRBV3-2) to TRBJ2-7; no clear D gene. CDR1 and CDR2 from the germline V gene are LGHDT and YNNKEL (reference sequence). The CDR3 totals 15 residues. The V gene lost 0 bases and the J gene lost 3 bases, with 12 bases spanning the gap. Here the CDR3 DNA reads TGTGCCAGCAGCCAAGATCTAGGCCGACTCTACGAGCAGTACTTC. Residues: CASSQDLGRLYEQYF.

This clone was seen just once. The chain is built from TRBV28 and TRBJ1-3; 7 nucleotides line up with TRBD1. CDR1 and CDR2 (germline): MDHEN, SYDVKM. The length of the CDR3 is 14 residues. The J segment lost 2 bases and the V segment lost 6 bases, leaving 4 bases of the junction unmatched. Here the CDR3 DNA reads TGTGCCAGCAGCGCCGGGACAGCTGGAAACACCATATATTTT. Translation: CASSAGTAGNTIYF.

The rearrangement links TRBV29-1 to TRBJ2-4, with 11 bases fitting TRBD1. V lost 1 base, J lost 7 bases, and 6 bases stayed unmatched. Germline CDR1 and CDR2: SQVTM and ANQGSEA. The CDR3 loop spans 15 amino acids. Here the CDR3 DNA reads TGCAGCGTTGAAGGGACAGGGGGCCCTAGGAACATTCAGTACTTC. Translating it yields CSVEGTGGPRNIQYF.

The rearrangement uses TRBV4-1 and TRBJ2-3, with 12 bases lining up with TRBD1. Germline values: CDR1 MGHRA, CDR2 YSYEKL. This CDR3 has 16 residues. J gave up 4 bases and V 3 bases, and 5 bases lay outside the gene matches. CDR3: CASSQSGTGGADTQYF. The CDR3 DNA is TGCGCCAGCAGCCAGTCCGGGACAGGGGGCGCAGATACGCAGTATTTT.

V and J are TRBV19 and TRBJ1-2; tentative D call: TRBD1 (6 bases). The CDR3 sequence is 13 residues long. V was cut by 8 bases and J by 11 bases, with 21 bases left in between. Germline CDR1 is LNHDA and CDR2 is SQIVND (reference sequence). The CDR3 DNA reads TGTGCCAGTCTTTCCCCCTGGACAGTTTCTTACACCTTC. The encoded protein is CASLSPWTVSYTF.

The V and J genes are TRBV19 and TRBJ1-3, with D possibly TRBD1 on 5 matching bases. The CDR3 extends over 14 amino acids. Germline lookup yields CDR1 LNHDA and CDR2 SQIVND (reference sequence). V lost 10 bases to trimming and J lost 7 bases, with 20 bases between them. Written as DNA, the CDR3 is TGTGCCACCCGACAGAGTTTAATGGCGAACACCATATATTTT. Translation: CATRQSLMANTIYF.